This TCR beta chain was sequenced in a study of T cells in Graves' hyperthyroidism and ophthalmopathy (dated by TCRdb to the late 2010s). In the study overall: Peripheral blood samples were taken at initial diagnosis, before any treatment was given. To identify TCR V-J signatures that set the groups apart, the researchers used a discovery cohort of about a hundred patients, made up of approximately 43 with Graves' ophthalmopathy and 55 to 65 with stable Graves' hyperthyroidism. Prospective prediction of ophthalmopathy was tested in an independent validation cohort consisting of some 20 hyperthyroidism patients and some 17 patients who later progressed to ophthalmopathy. The approximately 98 discovery patients were randomly divided into training and test sets at a 7:3 ratio. In addition, the study compared T-cell repertoires in thyroid tissue and in blood from roughly 6 Graves' hyperthyroidism patients. Once sampling was done, hyperthyroidism patients were given methimazole at a starting dose of 30 mg daily, whereas ophthalmopathy patients were given high-dose intravenous methylprednisolone. The paper reports TCR Vbeta CDR3 sequencing of 130 to 150 peripheral blood samples: 43 ophthalmopathy, fewer than 80 hyperthyroidism and approximately 17 progressor patients. The paper as a whole reports these results and caveats: Ophthalmopathy was separated from stable hyperthyroidism by a 13 V-J signature model, with around 90% sensitivity and about 81% specificity obtained in cross-validation and 80%/75% obtained in testing. Most expanded thyroid clonotypes (frequency above 0.001) were also detected in blood, suggesting blood repertoires may reflect thyroid immune responses. In validation, progression to ophthalmopathy was predicted by the model with 70.59% sensitivity and around 75% specificity, a median of about 6.4 months before onset. Sample size was not statistically predetermined, and investigators were not blinded to group allocation.

Stable Graves' hyperthyroidism was defined as no progression to ophthalmopathy during 18 months of follow-up. Hyperthyroidism patients were newly diagnosed, had a disease duration of under 2 months, and were aged 18 to 65 years. Patients with uncontrolled infections, other autoimmune diseases, pregnancy or lactation were excluded. Clinical symptoms, serum thyroxine and TRAb, thyroid ultrasound, and orbital computed tomography formed the basis for the diagnoses. PBMCs were isolated from 7.5 to 10 ml of fresh peripheral blood by Ficoll-Paque density gradient centrifugation. Total RNA was extracted with Trizol reagent, and quality was checked on an Agilent 2100 Bioanalyzer. Concerning this clonotype: The clone's antigen remains unknown. With a much larger clone just one base away, this may be a read error.

The TCR beta CDR3 regions were amplified from the RNA transcripts. The TCR CDR3 was subjected to a first round of RT-PCR using the HTBI primer set and the Qiagen OneStep RT-PCR kit. The libraries were constructed in a second round of multiplex PCR and then size-selected and purified. Paired-end sequencing of the libraries was performed with 100 bp reads on an Illumina HiSeq2000. From the authors' description of their analysis: SOAPnuke was used to process the raw data, removing reads that contained adapters or uncalled bases, had a mean Phred below 15, or lacked an exact match to the constant primer or identifier. COPE v1.2.5 was used to merge the high-quality paired reads, and each unique nucleotide sequence was defined as a clonotype. Clonotypes were aligned to IMGT TRBV, TRBD and TRBJ reference segments using MiTCR v1.1. The analysis included only V-J combinations with a frequency above 0.0001, which together covered 99% to 99.2% of the repertoires. The TCS score was defined as F50 (clonal expansion) divided by E x V (chaos), with BLOSUM62-based TCRdist calculated between CDR3 peptides within each V-J. Welch's t-statistics and random forest reduced roughly 500 V-J features to about 12, which were used in a naive Bayes classifier (R e1071). Through fastp at Q25 and MiXCR, TCRdb rebuilt clones from the public reads, retaining in-frame beta chains. CDR3 protein duplicates are merged, each entry listing the most common genes and DNA. V and J calls and clone size were set by TCRdb, not the authors. In all, the sample holds some 620,000 distinct CDR3 sequences, and roughly 17% of those were seen once. The ten largest account for around 4% of the sample.

The sequence came from a woman in her twenties or thirties with Graves' hyperthyroidism. Sequences were obtained from blood.

This receptor has the CDR3 CASSLAIFSGASSYEQCF. The bases are TGCGCCAGCAGCTTGGCGATATTTAGCGGGGCTAGCTCCTACGAGCAGTGCTTC. Here the chain combines TRBV5-1 and TRBJ2-7; 8 bases in the middle match TRBD2. The CDR3 covers 18 residues, taking in both the cysteine and the phenylalanine. Kept here is only the CDR3 DNA, which spans 54 bases and is read in frame from base 1. CDR1 and CDR2 were assigned from the germline V gene as SGHRS and YFSETQ. When the CDR3 is completed using the reference TRBV5-1 and TRBJ2-7 genes on either side, the full variable domain is KAGVTQTPRYLIKTRGQQVTLSCSPISGHRSVSWYQQTPGQGLQFLFEYFSETQRNKGNFPGRFSGRQFSNSRSEMNVSTLELGDSALYLCASSLAIFSGASSYEQCFGPGTRLTVT.